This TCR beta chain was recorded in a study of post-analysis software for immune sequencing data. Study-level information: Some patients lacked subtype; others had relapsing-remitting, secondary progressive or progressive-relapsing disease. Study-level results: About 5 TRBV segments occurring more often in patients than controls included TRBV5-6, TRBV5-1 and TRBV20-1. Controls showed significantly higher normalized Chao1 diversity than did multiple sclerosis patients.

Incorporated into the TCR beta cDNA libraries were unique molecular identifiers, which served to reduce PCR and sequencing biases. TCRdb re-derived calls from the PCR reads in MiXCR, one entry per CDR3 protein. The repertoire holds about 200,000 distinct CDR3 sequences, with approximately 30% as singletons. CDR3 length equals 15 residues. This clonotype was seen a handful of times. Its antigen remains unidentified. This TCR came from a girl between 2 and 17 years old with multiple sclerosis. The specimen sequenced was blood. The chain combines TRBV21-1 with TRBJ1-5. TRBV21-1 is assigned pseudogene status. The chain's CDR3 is CASSNWCGGNQPQHF. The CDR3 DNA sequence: TGTGCCAGCAGCAATTGGTGTGGCGGTAATCAGCCCCAGCATTTT.